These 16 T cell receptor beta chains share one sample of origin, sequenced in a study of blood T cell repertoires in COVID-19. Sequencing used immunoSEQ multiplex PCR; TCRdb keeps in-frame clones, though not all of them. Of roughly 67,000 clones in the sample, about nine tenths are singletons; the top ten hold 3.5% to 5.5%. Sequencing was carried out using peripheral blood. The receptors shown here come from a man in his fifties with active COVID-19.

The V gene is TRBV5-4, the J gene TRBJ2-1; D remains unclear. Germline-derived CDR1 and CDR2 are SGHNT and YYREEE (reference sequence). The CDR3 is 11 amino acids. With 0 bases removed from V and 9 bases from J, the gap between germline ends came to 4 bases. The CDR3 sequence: CASSLAGEQFF. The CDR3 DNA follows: TGTGCCAGCAGCTTGGCGGGTGAGCAGTTCTTC.

The CDR3 DNA reads as TGTGCCAGCAGTTCACCAGGGCTGAACACTGAAGCTTTCTTT. Translating it yields CASSSPGLNTEAFF. This chain links TRBV27 with TRBJ1-1; TRBD1 might be the D (5 bases). The V gene's germline CDR1 is MNHEY and CDR2 SMNVEV (reference sequence). V was shortened by 4 bases and J by 0 bases, with 9 bases between the two germline ends. The CDR3 covers 14 residues.

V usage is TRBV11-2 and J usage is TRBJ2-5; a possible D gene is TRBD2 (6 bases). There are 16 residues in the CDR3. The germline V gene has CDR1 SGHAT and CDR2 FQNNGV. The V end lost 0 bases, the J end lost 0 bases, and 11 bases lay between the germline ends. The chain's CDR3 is CASSLDADYHQETQYF. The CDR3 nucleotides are TGTGCCAGCAGCTTAGACGCGGACTACCACCAAGAGACCCAGTACTTC.

CDR3 in DNA: TGTGCCAGCAGTTTATCCCAGGGGTTAGGGTCACTGGATCAGCCCCAGCATTTT. This translates into CASSLSQGLGSLDQPQHF. The gene calls are TRBV28 and TRBJ1-5; D is possibly TRBD1 (6 bases). The CDR3 is made up of 18 amino acids. The V gene lost 1 base and the J gene lost 5 bases, with 21 bases spanning the gap. Germline V lookup: CDR1 MDHEN, CDR2 SYDVKM.

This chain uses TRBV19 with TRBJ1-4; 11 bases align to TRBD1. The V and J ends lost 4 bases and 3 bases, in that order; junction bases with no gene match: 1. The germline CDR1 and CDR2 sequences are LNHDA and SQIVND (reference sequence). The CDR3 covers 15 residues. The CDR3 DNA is TGTGCCAGTAGTAGGGGACAGGGGGCTAATGAAAAACTGTTTTTT. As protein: CASSRGQGANEKLFF.

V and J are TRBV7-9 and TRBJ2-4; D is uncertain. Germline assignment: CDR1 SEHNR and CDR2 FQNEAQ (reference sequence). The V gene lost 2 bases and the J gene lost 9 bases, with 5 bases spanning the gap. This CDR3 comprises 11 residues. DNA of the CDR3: TGTGCCAGCAGCTTATCGGGCATTCAGTACTTC. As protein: CASSLSGIQYF.

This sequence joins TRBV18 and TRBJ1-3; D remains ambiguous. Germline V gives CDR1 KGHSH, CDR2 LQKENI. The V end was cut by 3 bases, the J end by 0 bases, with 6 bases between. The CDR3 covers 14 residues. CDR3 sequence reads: CASSPGSSGNTIYF. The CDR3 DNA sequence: TGTGCCAGCTCACCCGGGAGCTCTGGAAACACCATATATTTT.

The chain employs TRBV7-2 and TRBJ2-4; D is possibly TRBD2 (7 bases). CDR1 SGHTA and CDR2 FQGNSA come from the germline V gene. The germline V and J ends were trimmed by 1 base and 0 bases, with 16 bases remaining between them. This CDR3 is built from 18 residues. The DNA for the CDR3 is TGTGCCAGCAGCTTAGGCGGACAGTGGGGGGGAGCCAAAAACATTCAGTACTTC. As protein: CASSLGGQWGGAKNIQYF. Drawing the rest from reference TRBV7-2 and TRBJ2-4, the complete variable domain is GAGVSQSPSNKVTEKGKDVELRCDPISGHTALYWYRQSLGQGLEFLIYFQGNSAPDKSGLPSDRFSAERTGGSVSTLTIQRTQQEDSAVYLCASSLGGQWGGAKNIQYFGAGTRLSVL.

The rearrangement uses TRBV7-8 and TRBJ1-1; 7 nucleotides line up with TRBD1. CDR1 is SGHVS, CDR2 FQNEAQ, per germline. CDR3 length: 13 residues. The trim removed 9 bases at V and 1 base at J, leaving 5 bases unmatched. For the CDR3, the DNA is TGTGCCAGTTCGAGGGGGCGGAACACTGAAGCTTTCTTT. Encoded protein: CASSRGRNTEAFF.

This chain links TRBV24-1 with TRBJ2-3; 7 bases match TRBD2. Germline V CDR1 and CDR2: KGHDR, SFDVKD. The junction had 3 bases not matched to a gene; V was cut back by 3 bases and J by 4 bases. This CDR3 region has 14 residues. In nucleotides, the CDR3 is TGTGCCACCAGTGATGAGGGGAGGGCAGATACGCAGTATTTT. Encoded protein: CATSDEGRADTQYF.

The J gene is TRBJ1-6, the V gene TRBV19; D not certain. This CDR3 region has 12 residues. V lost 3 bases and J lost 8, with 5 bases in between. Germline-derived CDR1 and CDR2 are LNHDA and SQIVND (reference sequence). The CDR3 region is CASSIPDSPLHF. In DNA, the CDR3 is TGTGCCAGTAGTATTCCGGATTCACCCCTCCACTTT.

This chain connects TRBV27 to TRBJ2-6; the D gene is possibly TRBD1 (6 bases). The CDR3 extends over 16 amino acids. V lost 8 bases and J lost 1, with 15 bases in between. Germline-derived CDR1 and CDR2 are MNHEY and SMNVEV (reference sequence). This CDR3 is CASRRAGESGANVLTF. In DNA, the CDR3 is TGTGCCAGCCGAAGGGCAGGGGAGTCTGGGGCCAACGTCCTGACTTTC.

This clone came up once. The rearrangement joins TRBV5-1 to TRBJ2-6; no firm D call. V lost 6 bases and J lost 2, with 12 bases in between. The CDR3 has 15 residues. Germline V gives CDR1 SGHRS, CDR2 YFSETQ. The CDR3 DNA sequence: TGCGCCAGCACAAGCGCGTTGGCTGGGGCCAACGTCCTGACTTTC. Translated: CASTSALAGANVLTF.

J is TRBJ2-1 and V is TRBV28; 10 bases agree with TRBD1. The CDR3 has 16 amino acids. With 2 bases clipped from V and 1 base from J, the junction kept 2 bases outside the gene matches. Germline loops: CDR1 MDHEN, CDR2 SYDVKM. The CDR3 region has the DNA TGTGCCAGCAGTTTAAGGGACAGGGGTTCCTACAATGAGCAGTTCTTC. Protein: CASSLRDRGSYNEQFF.

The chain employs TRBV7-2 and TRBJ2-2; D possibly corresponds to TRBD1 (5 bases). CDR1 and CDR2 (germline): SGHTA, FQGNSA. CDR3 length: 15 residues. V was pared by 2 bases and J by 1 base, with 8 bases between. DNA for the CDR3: TGTGCCAGCAGCTTAAGGACACGGAACACCGGGGAGCTGTTTTTT. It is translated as CASSLRTRNTGELFF.

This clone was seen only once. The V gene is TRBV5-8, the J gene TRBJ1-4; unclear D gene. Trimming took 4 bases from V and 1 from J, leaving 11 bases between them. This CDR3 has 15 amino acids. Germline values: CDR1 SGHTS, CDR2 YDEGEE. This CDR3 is CASSPGGLTNEKLFF. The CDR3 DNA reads TGTGCCAGCAGCCCCGGAGGCTTAACTAATGAAAAACTGTTTTTT.